This T cell receptor (beta chain) was captured by sequencing in a study of T cell responses to AZD1222 COVID-19 vaccine. Findings of the study overall: Only after the peak T cell response were repertoires sampled. Mapped onto spike, vaccine-associated CD4 TCRs spanned it and were dominant at 160-218 and 743-854.

The method was immunoSEQ multiplex PCR; TCRdb's version includes in-frame clones alone and lacks a portion of them. This table has about 110,000 clones, about 94% appearing once. The V gene lost 0 bases and the J gene lost 6 bases, with 8 bases spanning the gap. The length of the CDR3 is 14 residues. CDR1 and CDR2 (germline): MNHEY, SMNVEV (reference sequence). Combined were second doses at about 4 or about 12 weeks. Concerning this clone: Its antigen remains unidentified.

V usage is TRBV27 and J usage is TRBJ2-2; possibly TRBD1 for D (6 bases). The material was peripheral blood, obtained 28 days after the second AZD1222 dose. The clonotype was recovered from an adult who received the AZD1222 COVID-19 vaccine. The CDR3 spells CASSLSSGAGELFF. The CDR3 DNA reads as TGTGCCAGCAGTTTATCTTCAGGGGCCGGGGAGCTGTTTTTT.